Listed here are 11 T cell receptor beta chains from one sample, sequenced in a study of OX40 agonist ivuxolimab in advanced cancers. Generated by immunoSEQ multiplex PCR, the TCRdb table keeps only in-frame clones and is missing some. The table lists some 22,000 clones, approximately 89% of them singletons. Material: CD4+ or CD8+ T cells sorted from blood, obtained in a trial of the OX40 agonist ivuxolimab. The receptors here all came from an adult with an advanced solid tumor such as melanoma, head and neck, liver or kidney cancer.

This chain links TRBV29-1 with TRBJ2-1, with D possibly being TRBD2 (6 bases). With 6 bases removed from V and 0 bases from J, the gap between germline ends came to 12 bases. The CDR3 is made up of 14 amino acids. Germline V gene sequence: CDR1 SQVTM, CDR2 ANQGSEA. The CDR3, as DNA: TGCAGCGTACAAGCGGGTAGCTCCTACAATGAGCAGTTCTTC. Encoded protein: CSVQAGSSYNEQFF.

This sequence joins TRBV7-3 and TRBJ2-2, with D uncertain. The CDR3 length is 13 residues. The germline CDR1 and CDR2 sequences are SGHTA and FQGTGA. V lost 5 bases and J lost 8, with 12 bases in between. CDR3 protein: CASSPQIGGELFF. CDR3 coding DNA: TGTGCCAGCAGCCCCCAAATTGGGGGGGAGCTGTTTTTT.

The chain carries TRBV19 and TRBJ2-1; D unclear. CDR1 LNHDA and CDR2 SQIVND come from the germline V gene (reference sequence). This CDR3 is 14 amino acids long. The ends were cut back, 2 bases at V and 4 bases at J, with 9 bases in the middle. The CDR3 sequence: CASSISPRYNEQFF. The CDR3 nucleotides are TGTGCCAGTAGTATATCTCCCCGGTACAATGAGCAGTTCTTC.

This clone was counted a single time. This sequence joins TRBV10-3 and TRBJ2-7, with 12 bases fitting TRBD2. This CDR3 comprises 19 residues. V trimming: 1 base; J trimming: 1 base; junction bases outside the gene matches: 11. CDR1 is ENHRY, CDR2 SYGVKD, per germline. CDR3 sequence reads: CAISEWGRTSGGPSYEQYF. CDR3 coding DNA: TGTGCCATCAGTGAGTGGGGGCGAACTAGCGGGGGGCCATCCTACGAGCAGTACTTC.

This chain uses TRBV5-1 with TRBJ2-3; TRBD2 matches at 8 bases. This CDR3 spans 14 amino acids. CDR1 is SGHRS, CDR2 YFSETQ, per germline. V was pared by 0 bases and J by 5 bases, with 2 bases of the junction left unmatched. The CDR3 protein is CASSLGLAGDTQYF. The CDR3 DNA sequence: TGCGCCAGCAGCTTGGGTCTAGCGGGAGATACGCAGTATTTT.

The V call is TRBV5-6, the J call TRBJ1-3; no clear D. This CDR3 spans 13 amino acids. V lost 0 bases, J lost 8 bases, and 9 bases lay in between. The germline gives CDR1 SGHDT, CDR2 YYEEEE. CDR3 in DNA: TGTGCCAGCAGCTTGGCCGGAGTGGACACCATATATTTT. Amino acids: CASSLAGVDTIYF.

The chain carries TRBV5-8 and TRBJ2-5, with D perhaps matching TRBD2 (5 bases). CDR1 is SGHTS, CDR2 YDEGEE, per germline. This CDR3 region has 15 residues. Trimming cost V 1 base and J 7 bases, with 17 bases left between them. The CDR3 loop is CASSLRAGGAGTQYF. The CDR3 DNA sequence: TGTGCCAGCAGCTTGAGGGCCGGTGGTGCGGGGACCCAGTACTTC. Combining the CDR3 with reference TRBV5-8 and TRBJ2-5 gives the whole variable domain EAGVTQSPTHLIKTRGQQATLRCSPISGHTSVYWYQQALGLGLQFLLWYDEGEERNRGNFPPRFSGRQFPNYSSELNVNALELEDSALYLCASSLRAGGAGTQYFGPGTRLLVL.

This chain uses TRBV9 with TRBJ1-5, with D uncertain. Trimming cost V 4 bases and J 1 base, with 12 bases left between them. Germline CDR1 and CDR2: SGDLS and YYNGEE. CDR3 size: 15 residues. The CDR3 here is CASSPGGHSNQPQHF. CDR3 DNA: TGTGCCAGCAGCCCGGGCGGTCACAGCAATCAGCCCCAGCATTTT.

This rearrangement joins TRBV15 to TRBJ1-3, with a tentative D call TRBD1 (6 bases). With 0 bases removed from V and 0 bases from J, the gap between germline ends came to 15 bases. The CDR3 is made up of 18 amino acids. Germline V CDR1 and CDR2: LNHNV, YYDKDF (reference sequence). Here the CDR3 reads CATSRDIGQMFSGNTIYF. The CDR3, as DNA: TGTGCCACCAGCAGAGATATTGGACAGATGTTCTCTGGAAACACCATATATTTT.

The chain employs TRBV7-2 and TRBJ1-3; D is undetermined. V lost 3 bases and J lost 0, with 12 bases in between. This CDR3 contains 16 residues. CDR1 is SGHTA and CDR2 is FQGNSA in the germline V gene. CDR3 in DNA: TGTGCCAGCAGCTTTCACACCGTGAGCTCTGGAAACACCATATATTTT. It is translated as CASSFHTVSSGNTIYF. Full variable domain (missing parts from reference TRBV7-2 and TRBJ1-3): GAGVSQSPSNKVTEKGKDVELRCDPISGHTALYWYRQSLGQGLEFLIYFQGNSAPDKSGLPSDRFSAERTGGSVSTLTIQRTQQEDSAVYLCASSFHTVSSGNTIYFGEGSWLTVV.

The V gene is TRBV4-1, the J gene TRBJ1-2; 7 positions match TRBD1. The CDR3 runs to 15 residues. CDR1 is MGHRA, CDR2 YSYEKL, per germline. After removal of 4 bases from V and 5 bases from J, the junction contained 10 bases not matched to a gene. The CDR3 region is CASSLGQAPSYGYTF. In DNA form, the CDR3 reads TGCGCCAGCAGCCTTGGACAGGCCCCGTCGTATGGCTACACCTTC.